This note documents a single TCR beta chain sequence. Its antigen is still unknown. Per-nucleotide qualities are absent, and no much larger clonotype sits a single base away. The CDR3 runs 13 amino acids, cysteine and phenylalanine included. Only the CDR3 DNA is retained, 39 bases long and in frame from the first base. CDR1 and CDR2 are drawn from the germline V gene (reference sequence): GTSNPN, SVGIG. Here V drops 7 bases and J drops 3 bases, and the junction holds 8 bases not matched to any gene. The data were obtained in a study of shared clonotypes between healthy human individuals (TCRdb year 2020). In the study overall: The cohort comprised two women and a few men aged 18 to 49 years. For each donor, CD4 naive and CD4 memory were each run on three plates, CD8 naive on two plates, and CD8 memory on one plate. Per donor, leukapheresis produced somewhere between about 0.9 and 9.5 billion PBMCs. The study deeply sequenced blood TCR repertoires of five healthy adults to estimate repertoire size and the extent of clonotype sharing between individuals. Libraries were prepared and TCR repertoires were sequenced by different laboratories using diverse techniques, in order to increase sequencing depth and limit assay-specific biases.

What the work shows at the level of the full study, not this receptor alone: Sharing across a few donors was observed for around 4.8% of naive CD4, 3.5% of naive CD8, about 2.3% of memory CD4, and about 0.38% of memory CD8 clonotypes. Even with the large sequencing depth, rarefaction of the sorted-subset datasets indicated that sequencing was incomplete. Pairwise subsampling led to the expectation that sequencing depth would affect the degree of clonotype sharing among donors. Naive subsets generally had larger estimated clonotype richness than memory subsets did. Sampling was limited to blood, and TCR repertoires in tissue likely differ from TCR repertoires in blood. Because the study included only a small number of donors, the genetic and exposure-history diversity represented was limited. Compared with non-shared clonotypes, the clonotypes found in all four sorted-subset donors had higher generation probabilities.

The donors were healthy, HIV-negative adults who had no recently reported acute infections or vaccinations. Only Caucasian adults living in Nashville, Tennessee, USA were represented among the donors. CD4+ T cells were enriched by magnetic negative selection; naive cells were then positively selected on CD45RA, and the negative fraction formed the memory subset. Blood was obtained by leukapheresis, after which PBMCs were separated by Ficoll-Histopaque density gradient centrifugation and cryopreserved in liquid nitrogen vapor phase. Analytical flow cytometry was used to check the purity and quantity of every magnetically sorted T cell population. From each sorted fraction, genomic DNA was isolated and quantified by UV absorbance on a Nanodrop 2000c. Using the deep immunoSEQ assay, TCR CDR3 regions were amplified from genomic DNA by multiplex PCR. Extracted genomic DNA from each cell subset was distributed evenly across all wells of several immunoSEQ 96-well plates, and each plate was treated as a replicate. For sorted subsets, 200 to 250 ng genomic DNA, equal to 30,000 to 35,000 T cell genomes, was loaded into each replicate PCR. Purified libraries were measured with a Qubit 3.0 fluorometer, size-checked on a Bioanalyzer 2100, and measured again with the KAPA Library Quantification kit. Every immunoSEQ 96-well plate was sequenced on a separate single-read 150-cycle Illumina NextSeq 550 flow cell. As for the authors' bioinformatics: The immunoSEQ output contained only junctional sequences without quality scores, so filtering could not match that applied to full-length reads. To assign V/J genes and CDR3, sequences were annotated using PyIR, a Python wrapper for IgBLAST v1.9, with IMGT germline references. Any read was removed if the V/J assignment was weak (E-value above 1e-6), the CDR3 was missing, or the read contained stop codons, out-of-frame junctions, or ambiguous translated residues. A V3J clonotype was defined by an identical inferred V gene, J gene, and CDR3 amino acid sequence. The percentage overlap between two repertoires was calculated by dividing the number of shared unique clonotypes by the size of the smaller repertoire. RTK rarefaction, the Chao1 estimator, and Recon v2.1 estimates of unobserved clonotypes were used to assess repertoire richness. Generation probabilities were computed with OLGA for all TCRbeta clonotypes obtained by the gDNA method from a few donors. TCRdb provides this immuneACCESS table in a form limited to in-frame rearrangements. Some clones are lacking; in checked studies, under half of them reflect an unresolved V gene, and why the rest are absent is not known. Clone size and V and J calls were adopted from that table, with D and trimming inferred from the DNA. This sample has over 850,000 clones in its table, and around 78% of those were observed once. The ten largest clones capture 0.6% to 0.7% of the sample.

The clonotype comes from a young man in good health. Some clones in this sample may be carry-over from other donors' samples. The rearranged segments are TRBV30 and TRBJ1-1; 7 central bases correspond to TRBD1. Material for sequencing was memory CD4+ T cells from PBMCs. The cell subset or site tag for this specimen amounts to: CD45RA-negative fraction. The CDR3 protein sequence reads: CAFTGDWDTEAFF. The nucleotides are TGTGCCTTTACAGGGGACTGGGACACTGAAGCTTTCTTT.